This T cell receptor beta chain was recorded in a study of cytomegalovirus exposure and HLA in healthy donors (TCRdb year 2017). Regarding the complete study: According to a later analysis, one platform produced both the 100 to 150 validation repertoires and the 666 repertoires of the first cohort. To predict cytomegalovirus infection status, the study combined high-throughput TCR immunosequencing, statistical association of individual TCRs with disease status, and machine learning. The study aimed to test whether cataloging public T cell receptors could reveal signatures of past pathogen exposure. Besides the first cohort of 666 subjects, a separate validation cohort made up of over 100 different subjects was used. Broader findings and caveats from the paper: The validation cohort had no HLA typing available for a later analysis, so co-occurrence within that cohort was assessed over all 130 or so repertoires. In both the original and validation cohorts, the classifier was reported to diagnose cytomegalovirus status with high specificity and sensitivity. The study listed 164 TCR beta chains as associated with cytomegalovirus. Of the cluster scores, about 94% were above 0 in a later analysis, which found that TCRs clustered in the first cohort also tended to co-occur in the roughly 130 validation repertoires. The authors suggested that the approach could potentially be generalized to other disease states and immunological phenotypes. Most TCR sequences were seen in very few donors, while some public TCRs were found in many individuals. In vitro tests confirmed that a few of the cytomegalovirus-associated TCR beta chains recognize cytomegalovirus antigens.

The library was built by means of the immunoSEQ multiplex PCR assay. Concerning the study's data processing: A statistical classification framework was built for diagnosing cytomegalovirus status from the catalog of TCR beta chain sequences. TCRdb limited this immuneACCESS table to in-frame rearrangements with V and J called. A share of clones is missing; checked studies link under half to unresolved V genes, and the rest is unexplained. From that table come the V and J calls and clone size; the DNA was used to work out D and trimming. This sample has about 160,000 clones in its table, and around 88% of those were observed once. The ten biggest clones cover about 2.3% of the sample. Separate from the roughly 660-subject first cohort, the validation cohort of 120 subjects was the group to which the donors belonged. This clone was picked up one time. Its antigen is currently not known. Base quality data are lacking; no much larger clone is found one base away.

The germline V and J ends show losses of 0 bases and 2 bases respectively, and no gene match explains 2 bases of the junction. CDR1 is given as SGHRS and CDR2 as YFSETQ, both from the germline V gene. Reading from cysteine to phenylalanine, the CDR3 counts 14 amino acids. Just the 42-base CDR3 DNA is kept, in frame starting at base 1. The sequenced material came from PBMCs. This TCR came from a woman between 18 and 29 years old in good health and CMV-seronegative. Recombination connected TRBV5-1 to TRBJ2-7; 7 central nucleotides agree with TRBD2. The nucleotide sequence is TGCGCCAGCAGCTTGGCCAGCGGGACCTACGAGCAGTACTTC. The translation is CASSLASGTYEQYF.